The clone carrying this T cell receptor (beta chain) has a count of ten or more. The data stem from a study of response to subunit inactivated influenza vaccine. This CDR3 has 14 amino acids. J lost 2 bases, V lost 3 bases, and 2 bases had no gene match. In TCRdb, the RT-PCR reads were re-called with MiXCR into one record per CDR3 protein. In the table there are some 160,000 distinct CDR3 sequences, under 13% of which are singletons. The TCR was taken from a man aged 50 to 59 who received an inactivated influenza vaccine. The sequencing used non-naive T cells sorted from PBMCs, collected 35 to 45 days after vaccination. The chain links TRBV12-3 or TRBV12-4 to TRBJ2-3; 7 positions agree with TRBD2. The CDR3: CASSLKRDTDTQYF. Written as DNA, the CDR3 is TGTGCCAGCAGTTTGAAGCGGGACACAGATACGCAGTATTTT.